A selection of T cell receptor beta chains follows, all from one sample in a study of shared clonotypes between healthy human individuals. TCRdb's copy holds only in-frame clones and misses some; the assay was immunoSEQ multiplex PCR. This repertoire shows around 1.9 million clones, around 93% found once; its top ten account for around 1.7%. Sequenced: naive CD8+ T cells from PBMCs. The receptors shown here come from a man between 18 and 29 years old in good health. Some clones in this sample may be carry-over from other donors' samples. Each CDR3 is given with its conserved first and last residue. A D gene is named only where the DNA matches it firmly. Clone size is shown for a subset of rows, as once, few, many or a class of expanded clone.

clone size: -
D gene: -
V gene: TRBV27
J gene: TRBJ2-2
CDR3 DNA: TGTGCCAGCAGTTTAGGGCCAGGGGAAGGCACCGGGGAGCTGTTTTTT
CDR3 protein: CASSLGPGEGTGELFF

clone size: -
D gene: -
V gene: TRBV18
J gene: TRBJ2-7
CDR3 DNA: TGTGCCAGCTCACCGACAACTTACGAGCAGTACTTC
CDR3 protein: CASSPTTYEQYF

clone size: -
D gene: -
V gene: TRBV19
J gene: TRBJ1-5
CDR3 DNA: TGTGCCAGTAGTACAACGACAGTTCCCAATCAGCCCCAGCATTTT
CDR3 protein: CASSTTTVPNQPQHF

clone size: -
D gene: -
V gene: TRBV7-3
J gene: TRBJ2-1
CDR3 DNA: TGTGCCAGCAGCCCCTCAAATAGCGGTGGAGGGGGGCAGTTCTTC
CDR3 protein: CASSPSNSGGGGQFF

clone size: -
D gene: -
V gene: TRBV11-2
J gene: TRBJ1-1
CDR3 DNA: TGTGCCAGCAGCCCCAGGAACACTGAAGCTTTCTTT
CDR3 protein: CASSPRNTEAFF

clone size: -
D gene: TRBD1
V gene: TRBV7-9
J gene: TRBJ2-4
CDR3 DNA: TGTGCCAGCAGCTTAGAAGGGGGCTCAGAAGGATACATTCAGTACTTC
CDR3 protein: CASSLEGGSEGYIQYF

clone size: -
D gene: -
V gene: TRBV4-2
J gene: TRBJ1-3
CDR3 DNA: TGTGCCAGCAGCTTAACGGGGGGGCGCGACTCTGGAAACACCATATATTTT
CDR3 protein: CASSLTGGRDSGNTIYF

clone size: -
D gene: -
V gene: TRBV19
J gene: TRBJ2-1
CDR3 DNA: TGTGCCAGTAGTATAGACGTTCCACCCTACAATGAGCAGTTCTTC
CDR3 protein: CASSIDVPPYNEQFF

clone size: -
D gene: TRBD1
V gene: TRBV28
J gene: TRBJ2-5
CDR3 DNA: TGTGCCAGCAAACAGGGGGTCGGACAAGAGACCCAGTACTTC
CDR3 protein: CASKQGVGQETQYF

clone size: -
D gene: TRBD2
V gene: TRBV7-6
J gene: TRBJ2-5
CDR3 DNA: TGTGCCAGCAGCTTAGAGCGGGAGGGCGCGGGGACCCAGTACTTC
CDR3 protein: CASSLEREGAGTQYF

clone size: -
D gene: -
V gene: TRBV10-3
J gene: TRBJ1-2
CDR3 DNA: TGTGCCATCAGTGACCTAGACGGCAGGTTAAACTATGGCTACACCTTC
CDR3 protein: CAISDLDGRLNYGYTF

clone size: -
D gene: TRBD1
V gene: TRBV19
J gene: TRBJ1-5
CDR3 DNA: TGTGCCAGTCCCCCTCCGGGACAGAGCGGCTATCAGCCCCAGCATTTT
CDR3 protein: CASPPPGQSGYQPQHF

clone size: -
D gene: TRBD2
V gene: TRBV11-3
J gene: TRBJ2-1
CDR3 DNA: TGTGCCAGCAGCTCCCGGACTAGCGGAGACTACAATGAGCAGTTCTTC
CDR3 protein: CASSSRTSGDYNEQFF

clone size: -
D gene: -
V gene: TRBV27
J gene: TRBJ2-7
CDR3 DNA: TGTGCCAGCAGTTTCTCGGCAGGGGCCCTCTCCTACGAGCAGTACTTC
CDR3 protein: CASSFSAGALSYEQYF

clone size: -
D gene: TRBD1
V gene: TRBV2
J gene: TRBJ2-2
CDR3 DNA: TGTGCCAACCACAGGGGGAACACCGGGGAGCTGTTTTTT
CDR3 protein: CANHRGNTGELFF

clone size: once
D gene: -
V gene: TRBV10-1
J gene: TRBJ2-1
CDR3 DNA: TGCGCCAGCAGTGAAGGGGCGGGCTCCTACAATGAGCAGTTCTTC
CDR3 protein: CASSEGAGSYNEQFF

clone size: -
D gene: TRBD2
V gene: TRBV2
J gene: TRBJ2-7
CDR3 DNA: TGTGCCAGCAGTGACCTGGGACTAGCGGGAGAGATGTACGAGCAGTACTTC
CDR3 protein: CASSDLGLAGEMYEQYF

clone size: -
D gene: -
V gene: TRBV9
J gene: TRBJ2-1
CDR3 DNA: TGTGCCAGCAGCGCCAGCAATGAGCAGTTCTTC
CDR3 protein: CASSASNEQFF

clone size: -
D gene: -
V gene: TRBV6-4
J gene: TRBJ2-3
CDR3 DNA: TGTGCCAGCAGTGACGGCGTGGATACGCAGTATTTT
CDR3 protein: CASSDGVDTQYF

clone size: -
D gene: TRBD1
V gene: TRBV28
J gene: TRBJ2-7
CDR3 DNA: TGTGCCAGCAGTTCCCCGCTTTTGACAGGGAACCCTTACGAGCAGTACTTC
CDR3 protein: CASSSPLLTGNPYEQYF

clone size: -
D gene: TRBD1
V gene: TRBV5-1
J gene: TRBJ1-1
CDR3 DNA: TGCGCCAGCAGCTTTGCTCAGGGGGCAGGGACTGAAGCTTTCTTT
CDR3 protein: CASSFAQGAGTEAFF

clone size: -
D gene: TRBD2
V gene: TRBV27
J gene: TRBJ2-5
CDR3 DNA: TGTGCCAGCAGTTTATCGCCTAGCGGGAGTATGCAGACCCAGTACTTC
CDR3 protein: CASSLSPSGSMQTQYF

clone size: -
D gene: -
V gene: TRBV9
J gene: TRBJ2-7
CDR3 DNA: TGTGCCAGCAGCTCAGTCAACGAGCAGTACTTC
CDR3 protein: CASSSVNEQYF

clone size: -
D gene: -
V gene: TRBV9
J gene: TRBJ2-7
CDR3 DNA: TGTGCCAGCAGCGCCTTTGACTCCGCCGAGCAGTACTTC
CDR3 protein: CASSAFDSAEQYF

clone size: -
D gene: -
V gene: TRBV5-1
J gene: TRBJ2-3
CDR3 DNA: TGCGCCAGCAGCTTGAGCCGGATGGGAATAGATACGCAGTATTTT
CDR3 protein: CASSLSRMGIDTQYF

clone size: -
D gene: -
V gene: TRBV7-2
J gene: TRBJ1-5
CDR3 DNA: TGTGCCAGCAGCGAGTACCCGGGATGGGTCAATCAGCCCCAGCATTTT
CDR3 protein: CASSEYPGWVNQPQHF

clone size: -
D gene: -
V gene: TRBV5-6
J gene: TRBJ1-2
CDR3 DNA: TGTGCCAGCAGCTTGGGGCGGTCAGGAATGAAGTATGGCTACACCTTC
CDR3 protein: CASSLGRSGMKYGYTF

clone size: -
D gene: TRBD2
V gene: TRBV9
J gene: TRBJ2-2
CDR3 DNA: TGTGCCAGCAGCGCTACTAGCGGGAGGGCCACCGGGGAGCTGTTTTTT
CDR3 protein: CASSATSGRATGELFF

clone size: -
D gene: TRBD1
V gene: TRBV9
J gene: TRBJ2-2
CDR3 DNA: TGTGCCAGCAGCCCGACCGGGACAGGGTTAACCGGGGAGCTGTTTTTT
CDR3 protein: CASSPTGTGLTGELFF

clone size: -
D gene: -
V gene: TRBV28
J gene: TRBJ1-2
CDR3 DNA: TGTGCCAGCAGTTTTTTGCAGGGGACACATGGCTACACCTTC
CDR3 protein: CASSFLQGTHGYTF

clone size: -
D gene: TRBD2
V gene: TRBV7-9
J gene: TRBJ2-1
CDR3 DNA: TGTGCCAGCAGCCCCGTCGGGGCTAGCGGGAGGATTTCCTACAATGAGCAGTTCTTC
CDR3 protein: CASSPVGASGRISYNEQFF

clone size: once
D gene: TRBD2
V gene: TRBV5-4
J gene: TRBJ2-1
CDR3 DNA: TGTGCCAGCAGCTGGATCGGGACTAGCGATGAGCAGTTCTTC
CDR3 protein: CASSWIGTSDEQFF

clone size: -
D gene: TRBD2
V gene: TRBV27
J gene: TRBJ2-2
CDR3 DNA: TGTGCCAGCAGCCCTATTAGCGGGGCCGGGGAGCTGTTTTTT
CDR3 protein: CASSPISGAGELFF

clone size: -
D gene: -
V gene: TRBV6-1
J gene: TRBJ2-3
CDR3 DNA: TGTGCCAGCAGTGCCAAATTGGATACGCAGTATTTT
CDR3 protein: CASSAKLDTQYF

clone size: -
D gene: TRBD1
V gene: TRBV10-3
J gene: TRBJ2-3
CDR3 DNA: TGTGCCATCAGTGAGTCAGGAGGGACAGGGGACACAGATACGCAGTATTTT
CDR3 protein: CAISESGGTGDTDTQYF

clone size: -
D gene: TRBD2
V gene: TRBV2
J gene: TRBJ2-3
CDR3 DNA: TGTGCCAGCAGTGAATGGAGTAGCGGGAGAACTACGCAGTATTTT
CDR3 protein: CASSEWSSGRTTQYF

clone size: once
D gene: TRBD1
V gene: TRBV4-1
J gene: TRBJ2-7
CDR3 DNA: TGCGCCAGCAGCCAACATTATCCGGGACAGTCCTACGAGCAGTACTTC
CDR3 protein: CASSQHYPGQSYEQYF

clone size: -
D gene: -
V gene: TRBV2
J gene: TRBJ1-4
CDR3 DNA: TGTGCCAGCACCGAGGGGGGTGCCACTAATGAAAAACTGTTTTTT
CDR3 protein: CASTEGGATNEKLFF

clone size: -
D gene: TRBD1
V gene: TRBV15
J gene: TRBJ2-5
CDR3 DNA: TGTGCCACCAGCAGGGACAGGGGATGGGAGACCCAGTACTTC
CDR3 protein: CATSRDRGWETQYF

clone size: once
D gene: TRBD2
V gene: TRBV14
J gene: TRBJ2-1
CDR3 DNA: TGTGCCAGCAGGACTAGCGGGAGGGCCGCAGCTAATGAGCAGTTCTTC
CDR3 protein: CASRTSGRAAANEQFF

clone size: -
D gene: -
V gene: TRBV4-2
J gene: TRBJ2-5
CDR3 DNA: TGTGCCAGCAGCCAAGGAGAGGAACAGGGCCCCTCGGAGACCCAGTACTTC
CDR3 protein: CASSQGEEQGPSETQYF

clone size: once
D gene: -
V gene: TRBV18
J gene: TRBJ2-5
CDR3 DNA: TGTGCCAGCTCACCACCGCTGGTGCGAGAGACCCAGTACTTC
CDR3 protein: CASSPPLVRETQYF

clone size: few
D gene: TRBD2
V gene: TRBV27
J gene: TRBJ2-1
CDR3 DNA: TGTGCCAGCAGTGCCGGGACTAGCGGATACAATGAGCAGTTCTTC
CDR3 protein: CASSAGTSGYNEQFF

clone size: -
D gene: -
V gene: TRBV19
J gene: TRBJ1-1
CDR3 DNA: TGTGCCAGTAGTGCACAGGGACCGAACACTGAAGCTTTCTTT
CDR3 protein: CASSAQGPNTEAFF

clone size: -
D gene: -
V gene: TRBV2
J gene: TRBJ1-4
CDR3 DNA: TGTGCCAGCAGGAGTTTTTCAGGGATAGGAGAAAAACTGTTTTTT
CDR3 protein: CASRSFSGIGEKLFF

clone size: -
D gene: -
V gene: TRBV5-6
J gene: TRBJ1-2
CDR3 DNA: TGTGCCAGCAGCTTATCGTCAGGGAGCAATTCCGGCTACACCTTC
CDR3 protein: CASSLSSGSNSGYTF

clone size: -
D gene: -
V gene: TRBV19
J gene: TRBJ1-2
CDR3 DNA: TGTGCCAGTAGTGAGGGCAGGGTCTATGGCTACACCTTC
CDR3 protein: CASSEGRVYGYTF

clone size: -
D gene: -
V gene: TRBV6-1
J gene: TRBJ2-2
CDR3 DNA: TGTGCCAGCAGTTTAGACGCAGGGACCGGGGAGCTGTTTTTT
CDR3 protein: CASSLDAGTGELFF

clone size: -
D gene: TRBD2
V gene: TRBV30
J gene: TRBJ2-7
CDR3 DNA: TGTGCCTGGAGGCGACTAGCGGGAGACGACGAGCAGTACTTC
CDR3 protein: CAWRRLAGDDEQYF

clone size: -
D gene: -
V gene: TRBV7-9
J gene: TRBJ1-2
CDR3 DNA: TGTGCCAGCAGCTTAGCGCCCAATACAGCGCAGAACTATGGCTACACCTTC
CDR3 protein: CASSLAPNTAQNYGYTF

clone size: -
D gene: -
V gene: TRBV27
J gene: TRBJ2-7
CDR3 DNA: TGTGCCAGCAGTCGGGGTAGAGGGCACGAGCAGTACTTC
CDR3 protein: CASSRGRGHEQYF

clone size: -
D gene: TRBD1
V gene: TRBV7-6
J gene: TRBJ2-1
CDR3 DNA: TGTGCCAGCAGCTCAGGACAGGGTTGGTTCTTC
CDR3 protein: CASSSGQGWFF

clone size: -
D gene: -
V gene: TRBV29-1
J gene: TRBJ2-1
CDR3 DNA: TGCAGCGTTGGGCCTAGGGCAGGCGAACCATACAATGAGCAGTTCTTC
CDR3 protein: CSVGPRAGEPYNEQFF

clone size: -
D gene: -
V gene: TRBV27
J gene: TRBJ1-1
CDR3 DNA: TGTGCCAGCAGGGGGGACGGCGGTGTTTTCACTGAAGCTTTCTTT
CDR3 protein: CASRGDGGVFTEAFF

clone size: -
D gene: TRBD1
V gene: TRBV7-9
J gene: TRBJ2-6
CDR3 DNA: TGTGCCAGCAGCTTAGTAGGAGACAGGGTTGCCTCTGGGGCCAACGTCCTGACTTTC
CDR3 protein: CASSLVGDRVASGANVLTF

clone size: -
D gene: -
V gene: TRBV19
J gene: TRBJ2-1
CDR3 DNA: TGTGCCAGCCTTGGGGTCCGGGCTAGAGGCTACAATGAGCAGTTCTTC
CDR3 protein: CASLGVRARGYNEQFF

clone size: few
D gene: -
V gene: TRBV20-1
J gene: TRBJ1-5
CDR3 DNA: TGCAGTGGGCCCAGCAATCAGCCCCAGCATTTT
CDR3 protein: CSGPSNQPQHF

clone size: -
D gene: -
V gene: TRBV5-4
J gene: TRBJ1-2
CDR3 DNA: TGTGCCAGCAGCTTCAAGGGCGTAGCGGGCTATGGCTACACCTTC
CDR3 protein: CASSFKGVAGYGYTF

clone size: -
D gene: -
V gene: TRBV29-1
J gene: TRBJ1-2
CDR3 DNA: TGCAGCGTTGAAGGAGGACGGACCTATGGCTACACCTTC
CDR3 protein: CSVEGGRTYGYTF